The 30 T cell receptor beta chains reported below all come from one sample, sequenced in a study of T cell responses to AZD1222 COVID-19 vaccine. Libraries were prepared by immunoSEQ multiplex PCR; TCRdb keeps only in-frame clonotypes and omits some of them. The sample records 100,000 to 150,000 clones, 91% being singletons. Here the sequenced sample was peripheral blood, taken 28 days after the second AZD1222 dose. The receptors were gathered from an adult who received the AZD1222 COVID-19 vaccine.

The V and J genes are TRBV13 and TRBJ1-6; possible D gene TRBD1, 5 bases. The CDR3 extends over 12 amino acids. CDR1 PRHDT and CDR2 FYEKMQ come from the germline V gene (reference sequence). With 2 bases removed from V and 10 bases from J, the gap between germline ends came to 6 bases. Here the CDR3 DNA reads TGTGCCAGCAGCTTAAAGGGGTCACCCCTCCACTTT. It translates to CASSLKGSPLHF.

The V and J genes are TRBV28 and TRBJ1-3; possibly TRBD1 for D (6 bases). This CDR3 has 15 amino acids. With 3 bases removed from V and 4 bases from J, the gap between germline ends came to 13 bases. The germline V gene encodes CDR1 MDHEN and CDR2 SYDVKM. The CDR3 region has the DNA TGTGCCAGCAGTTTCGCGGGGGCTGGCGGAAACACCATATATTTT. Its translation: CASSFAGAGGNTIYF.

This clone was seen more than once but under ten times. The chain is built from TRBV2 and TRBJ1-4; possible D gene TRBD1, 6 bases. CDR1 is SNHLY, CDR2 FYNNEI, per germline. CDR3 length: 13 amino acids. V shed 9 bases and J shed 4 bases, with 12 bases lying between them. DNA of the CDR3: TGTGCCAGTCACTACAGGGTTAATGAAAAACTGTTTTTT. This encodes CASHYRVNEKLFF.

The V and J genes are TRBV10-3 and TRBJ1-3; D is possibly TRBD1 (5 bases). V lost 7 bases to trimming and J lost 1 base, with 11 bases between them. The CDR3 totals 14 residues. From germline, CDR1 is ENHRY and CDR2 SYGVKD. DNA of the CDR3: TGTGCCATCACCTCAGGGACTTCTGGAAACACCATATATTTT. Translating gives CAITSGTSGNTIYF.

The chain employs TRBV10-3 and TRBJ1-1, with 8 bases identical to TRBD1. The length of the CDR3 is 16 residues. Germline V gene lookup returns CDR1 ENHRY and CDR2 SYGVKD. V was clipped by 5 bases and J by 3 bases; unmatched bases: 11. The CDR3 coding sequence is TGTGCCATCAGTCCAGGACAGGGTGGGATAGACACTGAAGCTTTCTTT. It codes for CAISPGQGGIDTEAFF.

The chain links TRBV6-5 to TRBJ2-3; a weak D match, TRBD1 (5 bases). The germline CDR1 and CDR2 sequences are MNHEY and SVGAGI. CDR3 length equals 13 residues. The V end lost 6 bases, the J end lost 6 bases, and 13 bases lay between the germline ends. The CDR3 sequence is CASRRQGTDTQYF. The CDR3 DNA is TGTGCCAGCAGACGCCAGGGTACGGATACGCAGTATTTT.

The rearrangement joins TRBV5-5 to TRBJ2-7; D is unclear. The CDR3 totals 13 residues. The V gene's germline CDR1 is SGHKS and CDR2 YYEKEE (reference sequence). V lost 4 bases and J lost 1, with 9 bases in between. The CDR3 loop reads CASSLWPSYEQYF. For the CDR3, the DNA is TGTGCCAGCAGCCTATGGCCATCCTACGAGCAGTACTTC.

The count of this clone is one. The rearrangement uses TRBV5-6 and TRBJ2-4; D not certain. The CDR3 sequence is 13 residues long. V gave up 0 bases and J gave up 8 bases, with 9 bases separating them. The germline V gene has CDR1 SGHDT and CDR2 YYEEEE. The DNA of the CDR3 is TGTGCCAGCAGCTTGGGAGGATCGGACATTCAGTACTTC. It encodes CASSLGGSDIQYF.

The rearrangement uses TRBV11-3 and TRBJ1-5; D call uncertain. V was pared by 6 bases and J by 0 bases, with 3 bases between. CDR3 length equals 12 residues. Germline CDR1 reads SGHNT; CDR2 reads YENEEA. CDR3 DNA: TGTGCCAGCAGTTTTAGCAATCAGCCCCAGCATTTT. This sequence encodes CASSFSNQPQHF.

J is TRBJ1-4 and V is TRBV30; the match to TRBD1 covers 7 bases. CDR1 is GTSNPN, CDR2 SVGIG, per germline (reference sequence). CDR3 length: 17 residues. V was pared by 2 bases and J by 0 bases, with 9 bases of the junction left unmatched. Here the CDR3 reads CAWSPWTGQPTNEKLFF. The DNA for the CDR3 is TGTGCCTGGAGTCCCTGGACAGGTCAGCCAACTAATGAAAAACTGTTTTTT. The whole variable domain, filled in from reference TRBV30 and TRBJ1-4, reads SQTIHQWPATLVQPVGSPLSLECTVEGTSNPNLYWYRQAAGRGLQLLFYSVGIGQISSEVPQNLSASRPQDRQFILSSKKLLLSDSGFYLCAWSPWTGQPTNEKLFFGSGTQLSVL.

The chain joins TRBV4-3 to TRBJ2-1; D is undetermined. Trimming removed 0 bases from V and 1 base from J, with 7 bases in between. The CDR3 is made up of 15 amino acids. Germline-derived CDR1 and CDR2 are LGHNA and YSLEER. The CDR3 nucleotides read TGCGCCAGCAGCCAAGAGGCCAGATCCTACAATGAGCAGTTCTTC. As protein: CASSQEARSYNEQFF.

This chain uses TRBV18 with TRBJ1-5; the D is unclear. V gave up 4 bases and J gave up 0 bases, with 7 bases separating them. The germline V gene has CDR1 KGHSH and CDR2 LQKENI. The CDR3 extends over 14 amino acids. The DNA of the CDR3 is TGTGCCAGCTCACGGGAAGTTAGCAATCAGCCCCAGCATTTT. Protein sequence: CASSREVSNQPQHF.

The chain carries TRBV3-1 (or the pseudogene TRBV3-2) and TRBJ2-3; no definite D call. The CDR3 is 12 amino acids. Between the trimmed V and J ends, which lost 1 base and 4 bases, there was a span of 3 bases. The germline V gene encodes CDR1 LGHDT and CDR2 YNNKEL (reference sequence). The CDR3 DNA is TGTGCCAGCAGCCAAGGGGCAGATACGCAGTATTTT. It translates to CASSQGADTQYF.

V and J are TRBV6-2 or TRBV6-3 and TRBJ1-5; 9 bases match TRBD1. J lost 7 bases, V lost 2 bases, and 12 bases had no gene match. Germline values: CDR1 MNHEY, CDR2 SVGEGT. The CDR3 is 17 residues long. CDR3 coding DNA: TGTGCCAGCAGTTACACACCAGGGACAGGGAGTAACCAGCCCCAGCATTTT. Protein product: CASSYTPGTGSNQPQHF.

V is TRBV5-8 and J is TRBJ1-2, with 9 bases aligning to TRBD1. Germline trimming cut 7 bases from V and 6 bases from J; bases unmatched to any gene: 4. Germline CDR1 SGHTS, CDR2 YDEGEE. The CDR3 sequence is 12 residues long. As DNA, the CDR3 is TGTGCCAGCTACGACAGGGGGAATGGCTACACCTTC. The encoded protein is CASYDRGNGYTF.

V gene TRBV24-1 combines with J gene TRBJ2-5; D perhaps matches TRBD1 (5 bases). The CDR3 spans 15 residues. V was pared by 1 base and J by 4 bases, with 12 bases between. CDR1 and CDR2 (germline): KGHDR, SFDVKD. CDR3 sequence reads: CATSDFTGLPETQYF. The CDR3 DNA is TGTGCCACCAGTGATTTTACAGGTCTCCCAGAGACCCAGTACTTC.

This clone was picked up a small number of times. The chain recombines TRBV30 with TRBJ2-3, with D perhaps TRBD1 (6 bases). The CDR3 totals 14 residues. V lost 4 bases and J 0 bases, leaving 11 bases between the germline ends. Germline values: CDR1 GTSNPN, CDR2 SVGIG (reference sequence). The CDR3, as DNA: TGTGCCTGGAAGGCAGGGGTTAGCACAGATACGCAGTATTTT. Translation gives CAWKAGVSTDTQYF.

CDR3 bases: TGTGCCAGCAGGGAGCCCGGGTCCTCAGGTAGTGGTGGCTACACCTTC. Residues: CASREPGSSGSGGYTF. The chain carries TRBV6-6 and TRBJ1-2, with D hard to call. The CDR3 length is 16 residues. V gave up 6 bases and J gave up 7 bases, with 24 bases separating them. The germline gives CDR1 MNHNY, CDR2 SVGAGI (reference sequence).

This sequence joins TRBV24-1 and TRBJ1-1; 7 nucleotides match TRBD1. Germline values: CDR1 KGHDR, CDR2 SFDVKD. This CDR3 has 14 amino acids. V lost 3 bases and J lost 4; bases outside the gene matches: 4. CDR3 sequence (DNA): TGTGCCACCAGTGATCCCCAGGGGGGCACTGAAGCTTTCTTT. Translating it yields CATSDPQGGTEAFF.

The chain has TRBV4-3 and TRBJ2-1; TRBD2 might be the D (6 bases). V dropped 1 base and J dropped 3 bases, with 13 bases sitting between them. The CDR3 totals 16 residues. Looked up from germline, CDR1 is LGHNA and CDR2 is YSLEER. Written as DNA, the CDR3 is TGCGCCAGCAGCCAAGGTCCTCCGGAGGGCTACAATGAGCAGTTCTTC. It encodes CASSQGPPEGYNEQFF.

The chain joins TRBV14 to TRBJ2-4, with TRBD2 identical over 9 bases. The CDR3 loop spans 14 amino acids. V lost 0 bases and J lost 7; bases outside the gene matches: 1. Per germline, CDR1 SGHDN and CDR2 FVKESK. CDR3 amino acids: CASSQEGLANIQYF. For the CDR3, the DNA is TGTGCCAGCAGCCAAGAAGGACTAGCGAACATTCAGTACTTC.

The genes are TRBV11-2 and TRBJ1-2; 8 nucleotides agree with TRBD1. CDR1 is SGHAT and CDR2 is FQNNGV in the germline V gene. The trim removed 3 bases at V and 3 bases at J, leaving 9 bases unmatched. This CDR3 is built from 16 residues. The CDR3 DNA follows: TGTGCCAGCAGCTTTCGACAGGGGCGATACTACTATGGCTACACCTTC. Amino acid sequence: CASSFRQGRYYYGYTF.

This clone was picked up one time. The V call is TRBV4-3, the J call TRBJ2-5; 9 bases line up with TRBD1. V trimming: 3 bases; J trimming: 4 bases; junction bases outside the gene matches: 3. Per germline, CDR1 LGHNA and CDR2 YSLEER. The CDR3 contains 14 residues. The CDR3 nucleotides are TGCGCCAGCAGCCAGACGACAGGGGGAGAGACCCAGTACTTC. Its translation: CASSQTTGGETQYF.

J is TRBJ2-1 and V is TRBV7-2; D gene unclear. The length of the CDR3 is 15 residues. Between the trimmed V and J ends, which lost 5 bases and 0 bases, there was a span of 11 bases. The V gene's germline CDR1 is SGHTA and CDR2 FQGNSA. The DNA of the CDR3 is TGTGCCAGCAGCCCTCGGCCGTCCTCCTACAATGAGCAGTTCTTC. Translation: CASSPRPSSYNEQFF.

CDR3 in DNA: TGCAGCGTAACCGGGACAGCGACTAGCGGGAGGGGATACAATGAGCAGTTCTTC. Translated, it gives CSVTGTATSGRGYNEQFF. This chain uses TRBV29-1 with TRBJ2-1; 14 nucleotides agree with TRBD2. The germline gives CDR1 SQVTM, CDR2 ANQGSEA. J gave up 4 bases and V 6 bases, and 14 bases lay outside the gene matches. The CDR3 covers 18 residues.

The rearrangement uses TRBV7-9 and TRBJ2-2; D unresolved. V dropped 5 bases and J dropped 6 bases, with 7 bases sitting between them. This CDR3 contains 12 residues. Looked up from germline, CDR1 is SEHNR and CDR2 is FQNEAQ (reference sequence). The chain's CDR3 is CASSPQSGELFF. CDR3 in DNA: TGTGCCAGCAGCCCCCAGTCCGGGGAGCTGTTTTTT.

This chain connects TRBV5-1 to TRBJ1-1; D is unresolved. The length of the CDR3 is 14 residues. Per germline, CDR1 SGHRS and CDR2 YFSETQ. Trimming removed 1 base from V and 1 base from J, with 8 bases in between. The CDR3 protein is CASSLLSGNTEAFF. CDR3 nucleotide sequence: TGCGCCAGCAGCTTGTTATCGGGGAACACTGAAGCTTTCTTT.

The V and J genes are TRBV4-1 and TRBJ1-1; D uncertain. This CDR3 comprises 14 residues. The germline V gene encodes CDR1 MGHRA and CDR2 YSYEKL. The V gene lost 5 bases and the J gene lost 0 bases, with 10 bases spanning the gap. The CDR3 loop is CASSNGGMNTEAFF. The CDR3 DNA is TGCGCCAGCAGCAACGGCGGGATGAACACTGAAGCTTTCTTT.

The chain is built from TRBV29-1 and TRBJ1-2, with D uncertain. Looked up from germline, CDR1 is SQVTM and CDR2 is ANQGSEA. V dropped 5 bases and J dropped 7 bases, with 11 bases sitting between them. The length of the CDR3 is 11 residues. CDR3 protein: CSVRRAGGYTF. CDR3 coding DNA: TGCAGCGTTCGGAGGGCTGGTGGCTACACCTTC.

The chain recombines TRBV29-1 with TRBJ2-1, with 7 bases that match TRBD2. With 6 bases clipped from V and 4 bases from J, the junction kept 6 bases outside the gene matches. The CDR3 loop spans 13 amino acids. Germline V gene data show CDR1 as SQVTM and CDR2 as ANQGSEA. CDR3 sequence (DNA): TGCAGCGTGTCCCAGCGGGGTTACAATGAGCAGTTCTTC. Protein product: CSVSQRGYNEQFF.